This TCR beta chain was captured by sequencing in a study of blood T cell repertoires in COVID-19. Study context: Samples representing acute and convalescent COVID-19 were sourced from the United States, Italy and Spain.

Participant ages covered roughly 18 to 89 years across 25 or so US areas. Someone with COVID-19 had been met by exposed participants within 2 weeks before study entry. Germline loops: CDR1 SGHRS, CDR2 YFSETQ. The CDR3 runs to 15 residues. Deletions cut 6 bases from V and 6 bases from J, with 18 bases between. Original data processing: Estimates of nucleated cell counts were drawn from the amplification of reference gene primers. Only in-frame clones appear in the TCRdb table, and some are missing; sequencing was by immunoSEQ multiplex PCR. That table furnishes V, J and clone size, whereas the DNA furnished D and trimming. The data contain over 350,000 clones, 90% to 95% of them singletons.

The sequenced sample consisted of PBMCs or T cells enriched from blood (not recorded which). V and J are TRBV5-1 and TRBJ2-2; D may be TRBD2 (7 bases). The receptor's source is a woman aged 40 to 50 who had been exposed to COVID-19. The CDR3 region has the DNA TGCGCCAGCACCCCCGGGGGGCAATTAGCCGGGGAGCTGTTTTTT. Residues: CASTPGGQLAGELFF.